This T cell receptor beta chain came from a study of regulatory T cells in long-lasting Graves disease (dated by TCRdb to the early 2020s). General notes on the study: To count as having persistent Graves' disease, a patient had to have received antithyroid drug treatment for over 5 years with TSH receptor autoantibodies remaining persistently positive. The study was conducted in China and was registered as a clinical trial. A total of approximately 35 samples underwent TCR sequencing: roughly 13 from persistent and roughly 20 from newly diagnosed Graves' disease patients. Peripheral blood TCR sequencing and RNA sequencing compared persistent Graves' disease patients with newly diagnosed Graves' disease patients. On average, persistent Graves' disease patients in the clinical cohort had been on antithyroid drugs for approximately ten years.

CDR1 and CDR2, per the germline V gene (reference sequence), are DFQATT and SNEGSKA. There are 14 amino acids in the CDR3, from cysteine to phenylalanine inclusive. Kept here is only the CDR3 DNA, which spans 42 bases and is read in frame from base 1. V and J are truncated by 3 bases and 4 bases respectively, leaving an intervening sequence of 16 bases. In regard to this clonotype: This receptor's antigen is unknown. The record has no base qualities; no much larger clone is one base away.

The library was made by multiplex PCR. The reads were generated on an Illumina HiSeq 4000. CDR3 regions were amplified by Arm-PCR with iRepertoire HTBI primers to construct TCR beta libraries. Before sequencing, the PCR products went through gel purification. The study's own analysis went as follows. A total of some 65 TRBV and 14 TRBJ segments were identified across samples and were used for gene usage analysis of CDR3 amino acid clonotypes. COPE and FqMerger were used to merge the filtered high-quality paired reads into contigs. Contigs were aligned with BLAST to IMGT TRBV, TRBD and TRBJ reference genes, and CDR3 was defined per IMGT. Highly expanded clones were defined as clonotypes with a frequency above 0.1%. Shannon entropy was used to measure repertoire diversity, and the Gini coefficient was used to measure V-J evenness. A clonotype found in more than one individual was treated as public. The raw public data were reprocessed by TCRdb itself: fastp quality trimming at Q25, MiXCR clonotype calling, in-frame beta chains only. Every distinct CDR3 protein forms one entry, paired with its most common genes and DNA. Clone size and V and J calls follow TCRdb, not the original study. For this sample there are 400,000 to 500,000 distinct CDR3 sequences; less than 25% appear just once. The top ten constitute about 7.8% of the sample.

The full study reports these points: Patients with persistent disease shared more public clonotypes (fewer than 3,000) than newly diagnosed patients did (approximately 1,000). Only peripheral blood was studied, because thyroid tissue, the primary lesion, was inaccessible. Persistent Graves' disease patients showed lower TCR Shannon entropy and fewer highly expanded clones than newly diagnosed patients, suggesting clonal expansion. Persistent disease showed preferential use of TRBV28, TRBJ1-2 and TRBJ2-5, whereas newly diagnosed disease favored TRBV20-1 and TRBJ2-1. Sequencing and analysis were limited to the TCR beta chain. As a limitation, the authors acknowledged that the small sample size may reduce accuracy.

This specimen's time point label, interpreted: persistent/refractory GD, antithyroid drugs over 5 years with positive TRAb. For both TCR sequencing and RNA sequencing, RNA was extracted from PBMCs using TRIzol. The diagnosis of Graves' disease was made according to American Thyroid Association guidelines. The patients came from an endocrinology department in Xi'an, China. Each patient gave approximately 9 milliliters of peripheral blood, collected in an EDTA anticoagulant tube. PBMCs were isolated by Ficoll Paque Plus density gradient separation without further T cell sorting. RNA quality was checked with an Agilent 2100 Bioanalyzer and agarose gel, and concentration with a NanoDrop 2000.

The sequence came from a female donor with Graves disease. The sample was peripheral blood mononuclear cells (PBMCs), taken when the disease was refractory, from a patient treated with antithyroid drugs. The chain joins TRBV20-1 to TRBJ2-7; the D gene assignment is perhaps TRBD1 or TRBD2, with each matching 7 bases. The encoded CDR3 is CSARGVRGGYEQYF. The sequence in DNA is TGCAGTGCTAGGGGGGTCAGGGGGGGATACGAGCAGTACTTC.